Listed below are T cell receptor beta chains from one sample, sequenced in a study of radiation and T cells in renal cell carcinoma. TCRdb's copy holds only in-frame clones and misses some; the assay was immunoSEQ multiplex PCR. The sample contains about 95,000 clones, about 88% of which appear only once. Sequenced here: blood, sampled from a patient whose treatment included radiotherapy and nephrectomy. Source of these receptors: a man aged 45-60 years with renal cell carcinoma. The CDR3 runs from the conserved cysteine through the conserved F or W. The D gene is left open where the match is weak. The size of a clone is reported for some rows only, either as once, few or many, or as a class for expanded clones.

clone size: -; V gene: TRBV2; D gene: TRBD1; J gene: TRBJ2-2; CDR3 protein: CASKVQGHTGELFF; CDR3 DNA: TGTGCCAGCAAGGTACAGGGGCACACCGGGGAGCTGTTTTTT
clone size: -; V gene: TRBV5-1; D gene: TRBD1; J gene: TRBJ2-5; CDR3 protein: CASSDLTGFETQYF; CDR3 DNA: TGCGCCAGCAGCGACCTGACAGGGTTCGAGACCCAGTACTTC
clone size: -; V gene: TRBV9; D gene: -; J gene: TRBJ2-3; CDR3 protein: CASSKTTGLGEYF; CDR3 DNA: TGTGCCAGCAGCAAAACGACGGGACTCGGGGAGTATTTT
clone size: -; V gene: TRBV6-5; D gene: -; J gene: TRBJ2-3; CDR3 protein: CASSPGLISTDTQYF; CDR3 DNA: TGTGCCAGCAGTCCTGGACTGATAAGCACAGATACGCAGTATTTT
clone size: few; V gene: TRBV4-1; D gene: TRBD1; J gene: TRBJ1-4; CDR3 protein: CASSQEGDRGREKLFF; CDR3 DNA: TGCGCCAGCAGCCAAGAAGGGGACAGGGGCCGGGAAAAACTGTTTTTT
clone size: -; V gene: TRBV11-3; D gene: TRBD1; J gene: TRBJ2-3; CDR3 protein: CASSYNRGRFTTDTQYF; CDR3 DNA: TGTGCCAGCAGCTATAACAGGGGGAGATTTACTACAGATACGCAGTATTTT
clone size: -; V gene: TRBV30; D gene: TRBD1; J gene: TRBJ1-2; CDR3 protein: CAWSRTGFGYTF; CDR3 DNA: TGTGCCTGGAGCCGGACAGGGTTTGGCTACACCTTC
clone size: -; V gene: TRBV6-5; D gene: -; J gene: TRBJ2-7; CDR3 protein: CASSYSGQGYEQYF; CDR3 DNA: TGTGCCAGCAGTTACAGCGGTCAGGGGTACGAGCAGTACTTC
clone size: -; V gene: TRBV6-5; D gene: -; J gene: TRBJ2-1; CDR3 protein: CATQTVDNEQFF; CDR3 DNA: TGTGCCACCCAGACAGTGGACAATGAGCAGTTCTTC
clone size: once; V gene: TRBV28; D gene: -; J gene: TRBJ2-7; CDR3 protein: CASAQGSYEQYF; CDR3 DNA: TGTGCCAGCGCCCAGGGGTCCTACGAGCAGTACTTC
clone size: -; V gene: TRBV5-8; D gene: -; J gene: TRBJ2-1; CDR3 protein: CASSLTSTWEQFF; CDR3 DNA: TGTGCCAGCAGCTTGACCAGCACCTGGGAGCAGTTCTTC
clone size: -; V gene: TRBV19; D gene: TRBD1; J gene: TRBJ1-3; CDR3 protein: CASSNTGVAGNTIYF; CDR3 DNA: TGTGCCAGTAGTAACACAGGGGTTGCAGGAAACACCATATATTTT
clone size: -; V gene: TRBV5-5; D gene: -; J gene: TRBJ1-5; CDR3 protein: CASSWGEIHQPQHF; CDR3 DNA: TGTGCCAGCAGCTGGGGGGAGATTCACCAGCCCCAGCATTTT
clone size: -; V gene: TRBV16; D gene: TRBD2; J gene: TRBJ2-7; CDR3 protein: CASSHQGGSPVGYEQYF; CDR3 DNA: TGTGCCAGCAGCCATCAGGGAGGGTCTCCGGTAGGCTACGAGCAGTACTTC
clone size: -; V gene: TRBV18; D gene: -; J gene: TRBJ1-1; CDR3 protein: CASSPGGQVLYGNTEAFF; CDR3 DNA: TGTGCCAGCTCACCAGGGGGTCAGGTCCTATATGGGAACACTGAAGCTTTCTTT
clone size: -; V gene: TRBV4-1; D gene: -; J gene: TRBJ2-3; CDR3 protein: CASSPKVGSTDTQYF; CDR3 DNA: TGCGCCAGCAGCCCCAAGGTGGGGAGCACAGATACGCAGTATTTT
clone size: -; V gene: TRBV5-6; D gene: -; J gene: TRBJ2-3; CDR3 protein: CASSLLVGGYTDTQYF; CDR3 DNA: TGTGCCAGCAGCTTGCTGGTGGGCGGATACACAGATACGCAGTATTTT
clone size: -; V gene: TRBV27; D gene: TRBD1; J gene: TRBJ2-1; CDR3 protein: CASNHRRQGYNEQFF; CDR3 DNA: TGTGCCAGCAACCACAGACGACAGGGCTACAATGAGCAGTTCTTC
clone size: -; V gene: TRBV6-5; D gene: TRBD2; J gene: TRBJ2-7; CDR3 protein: CASSYALLAGDEQYF; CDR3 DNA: TGTGCCAGCAGTTACGCGTTACTAGCGGGGGACGAGCAGTACTTC
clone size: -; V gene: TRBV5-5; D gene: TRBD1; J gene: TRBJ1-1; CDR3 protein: CASSLGFDRGKTEAFF; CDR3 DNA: TGTGCCAGCAGCTTAGGGTTTGACAGGGGAAAGACTGAAGCTTTCTTT
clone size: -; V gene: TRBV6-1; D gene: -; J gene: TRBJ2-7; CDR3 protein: CASRNRKSVYEQYF; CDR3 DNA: TGTGCCAGCAGGAACAGGAAATCAGTCTACGAGCAGTACTTC
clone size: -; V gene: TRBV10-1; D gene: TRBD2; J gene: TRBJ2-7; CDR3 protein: CASRPFEALAGGVHEQYF; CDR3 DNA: TGCGCCAGCAGACCCTTCGAGGCACTAGCGGGAGGTGTCCACGAGCAGTACTTC
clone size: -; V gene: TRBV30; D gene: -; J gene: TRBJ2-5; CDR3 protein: CAWNRQQTPETQYF; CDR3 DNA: TGTGCCTGGAATCGTCAGCAGACCCCGGAGACCCAGTACTTC
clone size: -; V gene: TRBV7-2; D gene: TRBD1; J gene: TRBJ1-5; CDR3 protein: CASSSGGGGLQPQHF; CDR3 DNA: TGTGCCAGCAGCTCCGGGGGAGGGGGCCTTCAGCCCCAGCATTTT
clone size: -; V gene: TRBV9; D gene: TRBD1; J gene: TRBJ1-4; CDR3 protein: CASSGRQGTNEKLFF; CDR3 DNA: TGTGCCAGCAGCGGCAGACAGGGAACTAATGAAAAACTGTTTTTT
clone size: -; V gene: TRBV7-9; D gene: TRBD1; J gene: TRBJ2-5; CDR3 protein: CASSLVSAGGQETQYF; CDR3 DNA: TGTGCCAGCAGCTTAGTATCTGCAGGGGGCCAAGAGACCCAGTACTTC
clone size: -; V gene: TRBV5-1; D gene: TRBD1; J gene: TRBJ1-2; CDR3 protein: CASSPDRVVYGYTF; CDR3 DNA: TGCGCCAGCAGCCCAGACAGGGTAGTCTATGGCTACACCTTC
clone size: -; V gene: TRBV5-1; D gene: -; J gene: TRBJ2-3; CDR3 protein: CASSLTGHFTDTQYF; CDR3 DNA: TGCGCCAGCAGCCTGACAGGCCACTTCACAGATACGCAGTATTTT
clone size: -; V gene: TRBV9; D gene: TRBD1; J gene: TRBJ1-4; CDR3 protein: CASSVGTGSGREKLFF; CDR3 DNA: TGTGCCAGCAGCGTAGGGACAGGCAGCGGTAGGGAAAAACTGTTTTTT
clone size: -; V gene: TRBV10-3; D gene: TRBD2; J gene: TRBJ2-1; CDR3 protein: CAISPGTSGSVSYNEQFF; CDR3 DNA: TGTGCCATCAGCCCAGGGACTAGCGGGAGTGTTTCCTACAATGAGCAGTTCTTC
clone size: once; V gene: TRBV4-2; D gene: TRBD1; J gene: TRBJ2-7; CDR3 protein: CASSRTGDYEQYF; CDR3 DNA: TGTGCCAGCAGTAGGACAGGGGACTACGAGCAGTACTTC
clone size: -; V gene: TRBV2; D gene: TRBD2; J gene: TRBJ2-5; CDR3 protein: CASTGTSGSGGSFETQYF; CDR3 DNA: TGTGCCAGCACCGGGACTAGCGGGAGTGGAGGGTCCTTTGAGACCCAGTACTTC
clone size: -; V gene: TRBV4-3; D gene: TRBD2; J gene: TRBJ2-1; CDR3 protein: CASSDIIAGGHYNEQFF; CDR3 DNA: TGCGCCAGCAGCGACATTATAGCGGGGGGACACTACAATGAGCAGTTCTTC